This TCR beta chain emerged from a study of tumor and adjacent non-tumor tissue in lung cancer. Study summary: The patients, roughly 10 men and about 5 women, were roughly 30 to 80 with stage I to III disease.

This sample's RNA came from whole unsorted tissue. Newly diagnosed lung cancer patients had thoracic surgery in China, August–late 2014, without prior chemotherapy. Study-wide findings and caveats: TCR diversity was significantly greater in tumor than normal lung tissue.

About this clonotype: Its matching antigen is unknown. The junction does not match germline at one end; this may be a read error.

TCRbeta libraries were built with three rounds of nested PCR, modified from ARM-PCR. One entry per CDR3 protein, called by TCRdb with MiXCR from the multiplex PCR reads. The sample contains about 200,000 distinct CDR3 sequences, about 76% of which appear only once. Germline V gene lookup returns CDR1 SGHAT and CDR2 FQDESV (reference sequence). The CDR3 contains 14 residues. Sequenced material: lung tumor tissue. The rearrangement uses TRBV11-1 and TRBJ2-7; TRBD1 agrees at 10 bases. This clonotype was obtained from a man in his sixties with non-small cell lung cancer. The CDR3: CASSLTTGGYEEYF. The CDR3 DNA reads as TGTGCCAGCAGCCTTACGACAGGGGGCTACGAGGAGTACTTC.